This T cell receptor (beta chain) was identified during a study of blood T cell repertoires in COVID-19. This clone was detected only once. CDR1 is MNHEY and CDR2 is SMNVEV in the germline V gene (reference sequence). V was cut by 2 bases and J by 4 bases, with 15 bases left in between. The CDR3 covers 15 residues. Only in-frame clones appear in the TCRdb table, and some are missing; sequencing was by immunoSEQ multiplex PCR. The sample records about 61,000 clones, about 89% being singletons. J is TRBJ2-7 and V is TRBV27; D remains unclear. The receptor was isolated from a man between 60 and 75 years old with acute or convalescent COVID-19. Material for sequencing was peripheral blood. Written as DNA, the CDR3 is TGTGCCAGCAGTTTAACGGGTCTGAAAGGATACGAGCAGTACTTC. This codes for CASSLTGLKGYEQYF.